A single sample gave rise to the 15 T cell receptor beta chains below, sequenced in a study of cytomegalovirus exposure and HLA in healthy donors. In the PCR, 60 Vbeta and 13 Jbeta primers were used. Method: immunoSEQ multiplex PCR; TCRdb's copy keeps in-frame clones and lacks some. Seen here are about 97,000 clones, about four fifths observed once, and the top ten hold about 3.1%. The sample was PBMCs. These receptors all stem from a male donor in good health and CMV-seropositive.

CDR3 DNA: TGTGCCTGGAGGCGCCAGGGGCAGAACTATGGCTACACCTTC. Translating gives CAWRRQGQNYGYTF. The J gene is TRBJ1-2, the V gene TRBV30; the D gene is possibly TRBD1 (6 bases). The CDR3 covers 14 residues. Trimming shortened V by 3 bases and J by 2 bases, and 13 bases separated the two germline ends. Germline V gene sequence: CDR1 GTSNPN, CDR2 SVGIG (reference sequence).

This clone occurred a few times. V usage is TRBV6-5 and J usage is TRBJ1-1; D is ambiguous. V lost 0 bases and J 1 base, leaving 6 bases between the germline ends. Germline values: CDR1 MNHEY, CDR2 SVGAGI. The CDR3 sequence is 14 residues long. This chain's CDR3 is CASSYSPRNTEAFF. The DNA of the CDR3 is TGTGCCAGCAGTTACTCGCCCAGGAACACTGAAGCTTTCTTT.

The genes are TRBV30 and TRBJ1-4; 7 nucleotides agree with TRBD1. With V trimmed by 4 bases and J by 1 base, 0 bases remained unmatched. The CDR3 length is 13 residues. In germline, CDR1 is GTSNPN, CDR2 SVGIG (reference sequence). CDR3 amino acids: CAWNRGTNEKLFF. CDR3 in DNA: TGTGCCTGGAACAGGGGAACTAATGAAAAACTGTTTTTT. The entire variable domain, with the rest obtained from reference TRBV30 and TRBJ1-4, is as follows: SQTIHQWPATLVQPVGSPLSLECTVEGTSNPNLYWYRQAAGRGLQLLFYSVGIGQISSEVPQNLSASRPQDRQFILSSKKLLLSDSGFYLCAWNRGTNEKLFFGSGTQLSVL.

This clone was counted a single time. The rearrangement links TRBV4-1 to TRBJ1-2, with D hard to call. Deletions cut 0 bases from V and 5 bases from J, with 13 bases between. The CDR3 totals 15 residues. Per the germline V gene, CDR1 is MGHRA and CDR2 is YSYEKL. CDR3 nucleotide sequence: TGCGCCAGCAGCCAAGAGCGGGGTTCCGGATATGGCTACACCTTC. Translation gives CASSQERGSGYGYTF.

The gene calls are TRBV30 and TRBJ2-7, with D possibly matching TRBD2 (5 bases). Trimming removed 5 bases at V and 2 bases at J, with 7 bases between. The CDR3 length is 11 residues. Germline assignment: CDR1 GTSNPN and CDR2 SVGIG (reference sequence). The CDR3 loop is CAWGRTYEQYF. The CDR3 coding sequence is TGTGCCTGGGGGAGAACCTACGAGCAGTACTTC. Based on the CDR3 plus reference TRBV30 and TRBJ2-7, the full variable domain is SQTIHQWPATLVQPVGSPLSLECTVEGTSNPNLYWYRQAAGRGLQLLFYSVGIGQISSEVPQNLSASRPQDRQFILSSKKLLLSDSGFYLCAWGRTYEQYFGPGTRLTVT.

The chain combines TRBV7-9 with TRBJ2-2; D is uncertain. This CDR3 comprises 12 residues. Germline V lookup: CDR1 SEHNR, CDR2 FQNEAQ (reference sequence). Trimming removed 5 bases at V and 6 bases at J, with 7 bases between. CDR3 in DNA: TGTGCCAGCAGCCTTCCCCCCGGGGAGCTGTTTTTT. It is translated as CASSLPPGELFF.

V gene TRBV5-1 combines with J gene TRBJ2-5; D possibly corresponds to TRBD2 (6 bases). The length of the CDR3 is 15 residues. V was shortened by 4 bases and J by 2 bases, with 15 bases between the two germline ends. Germline-derived CDR1 and CDR2 are SGHRS and YFSETQ. DNA of the CDR3: TGCGCCAGCAGCACCGGTGGGGGGTCACAAGAGACCCAGTACTTC. Translated: CASSTGGGSQETQYF. Variable domain in full (rest from reference TRBV5-1 and TRBJ2-5): KAGVTQTPRYLIKTRGQQVTLSCSPISGHRSVSWYQQTPGQGLQFLFEYFSETQRNKGNFPGRFSGRQFSNSRSEMNVSTLELGDSALYLCASSTGGGSQETQYFGPGTRLLVL.

The V and J genes are TRBV25-1 and TRBJ1-1, with a weak D call TRBD1 (5 bases). V shed 6 bases and J shed 5 bases, with 16 bases lying between them. The V gene's germline CDR1 is MGHDK and CDR2 SYGVNS. The CDR3 is 14 amino acids. The CDR3 spells CASRPPWGETEAFF. The CDR3 DNA sequence: TGTGCCAGCAGACCTCCTTGGGGGGAGACTGAAGCTTTCTTT.

The chain combines TRBV30 with TRBJ1-1, with D maybe TRBD1 (5 bases). V was trimmed by 1 base and J by 1 base, leaving 10 bases between them. The CDR3 sequence is 14 residues long. From germline, CDR1 is GTSNPN and CDR2 SVGIG (reference sequence). DNA of the CDR3: TGTGCCTGGAGTGCCGGCAGGGCGAACACTGAAGCTTTCTTT. This gives the protein CAWSAGRANTEAFF.

The J gene is TRBJ2-7, the V gene TRBV6-1; D is unclear. The CDR3 has 14 residues. Trimming cost V 4 bases and J 0 bases, with 10 bases left between them. CDR1 and CDR2 from the germline V gene are MNHNS and SASEGT. The CDR3 DNA reads TGTGCCAGCAGTGTTCTAGAAGGCTCCTACGAGCAGTACTTC. This sequence encodes CASSVLEGSYEQYF.

The V gene is TRBV19, the J gene TRBJ1-5, with 8 bases fitting TRBD1. The V and J ends lost 6 bases and 2 bases, in that order; junction bases with no gene match: 6. This CDR3 contains 15 residues. Germline loops: CDR1 LNHDA, CDR2 SQIVND (reference sequence). CDR3 protein: CASRPLTGGNQPQHF. Written as DNA, the CDR3 is TGTGCCAGTAGACCCTTGACAGGGGGCAATCAGCCCCAGCATTTT.

This rearrangement joins TRBV9 to TRBJ1-1, with unresolved D. CDR3 length equals 16 residues. Germline CDR1 and CDR2: SGDLS and YYNGEE. The V end was cut by 2 bases, the J end by 4 bases, with 18 bases between. The CDR3 loop reads CASSVSGSGSATEAFF. The CDR3 bases are TGTGCCAGCAGCGTTTCCGGGTCCGGTTCGGCCACTGAAGCTTTCTTT.

This chain joins TRBV5-1 and TRBJ2-2; 9 bases agree with TRBD1. The V and J ends lost 2 bases and 4 bases, in that order; junction bases with no gene match: 3. Germline V gene lookup returns CDR1 SGHRS and CDR2 YFSETQ. The CDR3 spans 15 residues. CDR3 bases: TGCGCCAGCAGCTTTGACAGGGGGTTCACCGGGGAGCTGTTTTTT. Its protein product is CASSFDRGFTGELFF.

The chain carries TRBV13 and TRBJ2-7; a weak D match, TRBD2 (6 bases). The ends were cut back, 0 bases at V and 3 bases at J, with 12 bases in the middle. CDR3 length equals 15 residues. Germline V gene sequence: CDR1 PRHDT, CDR2 FYEKMQ (reference sequence). In DNA form, the CDR3 reads TGTGCCAGCAGCTTAGGCCGGGGGAGTTACTACGAGCAGTACTTC. Protein product: CASSLGRGSYYEQYF.

V is TRBV7-2 and J is TRBJ2-1; 9 bases agree with TRBD2. The germline gives CDR1 SGHTA, CDR2 FQGNSA. The junction had 9 bases not matched to a gene; V was cut back by 1 base and J by 2 bases. The CDR3 spans 18 residues. CDR3 sequence reads: CASSLVASGVLPYNEQFF. CDR3 nucleotides: TGTGCCAGCAGCTTAGTGGCTAGCGGGGTACTTCCCTACAATGAGCAGTTCTTC.